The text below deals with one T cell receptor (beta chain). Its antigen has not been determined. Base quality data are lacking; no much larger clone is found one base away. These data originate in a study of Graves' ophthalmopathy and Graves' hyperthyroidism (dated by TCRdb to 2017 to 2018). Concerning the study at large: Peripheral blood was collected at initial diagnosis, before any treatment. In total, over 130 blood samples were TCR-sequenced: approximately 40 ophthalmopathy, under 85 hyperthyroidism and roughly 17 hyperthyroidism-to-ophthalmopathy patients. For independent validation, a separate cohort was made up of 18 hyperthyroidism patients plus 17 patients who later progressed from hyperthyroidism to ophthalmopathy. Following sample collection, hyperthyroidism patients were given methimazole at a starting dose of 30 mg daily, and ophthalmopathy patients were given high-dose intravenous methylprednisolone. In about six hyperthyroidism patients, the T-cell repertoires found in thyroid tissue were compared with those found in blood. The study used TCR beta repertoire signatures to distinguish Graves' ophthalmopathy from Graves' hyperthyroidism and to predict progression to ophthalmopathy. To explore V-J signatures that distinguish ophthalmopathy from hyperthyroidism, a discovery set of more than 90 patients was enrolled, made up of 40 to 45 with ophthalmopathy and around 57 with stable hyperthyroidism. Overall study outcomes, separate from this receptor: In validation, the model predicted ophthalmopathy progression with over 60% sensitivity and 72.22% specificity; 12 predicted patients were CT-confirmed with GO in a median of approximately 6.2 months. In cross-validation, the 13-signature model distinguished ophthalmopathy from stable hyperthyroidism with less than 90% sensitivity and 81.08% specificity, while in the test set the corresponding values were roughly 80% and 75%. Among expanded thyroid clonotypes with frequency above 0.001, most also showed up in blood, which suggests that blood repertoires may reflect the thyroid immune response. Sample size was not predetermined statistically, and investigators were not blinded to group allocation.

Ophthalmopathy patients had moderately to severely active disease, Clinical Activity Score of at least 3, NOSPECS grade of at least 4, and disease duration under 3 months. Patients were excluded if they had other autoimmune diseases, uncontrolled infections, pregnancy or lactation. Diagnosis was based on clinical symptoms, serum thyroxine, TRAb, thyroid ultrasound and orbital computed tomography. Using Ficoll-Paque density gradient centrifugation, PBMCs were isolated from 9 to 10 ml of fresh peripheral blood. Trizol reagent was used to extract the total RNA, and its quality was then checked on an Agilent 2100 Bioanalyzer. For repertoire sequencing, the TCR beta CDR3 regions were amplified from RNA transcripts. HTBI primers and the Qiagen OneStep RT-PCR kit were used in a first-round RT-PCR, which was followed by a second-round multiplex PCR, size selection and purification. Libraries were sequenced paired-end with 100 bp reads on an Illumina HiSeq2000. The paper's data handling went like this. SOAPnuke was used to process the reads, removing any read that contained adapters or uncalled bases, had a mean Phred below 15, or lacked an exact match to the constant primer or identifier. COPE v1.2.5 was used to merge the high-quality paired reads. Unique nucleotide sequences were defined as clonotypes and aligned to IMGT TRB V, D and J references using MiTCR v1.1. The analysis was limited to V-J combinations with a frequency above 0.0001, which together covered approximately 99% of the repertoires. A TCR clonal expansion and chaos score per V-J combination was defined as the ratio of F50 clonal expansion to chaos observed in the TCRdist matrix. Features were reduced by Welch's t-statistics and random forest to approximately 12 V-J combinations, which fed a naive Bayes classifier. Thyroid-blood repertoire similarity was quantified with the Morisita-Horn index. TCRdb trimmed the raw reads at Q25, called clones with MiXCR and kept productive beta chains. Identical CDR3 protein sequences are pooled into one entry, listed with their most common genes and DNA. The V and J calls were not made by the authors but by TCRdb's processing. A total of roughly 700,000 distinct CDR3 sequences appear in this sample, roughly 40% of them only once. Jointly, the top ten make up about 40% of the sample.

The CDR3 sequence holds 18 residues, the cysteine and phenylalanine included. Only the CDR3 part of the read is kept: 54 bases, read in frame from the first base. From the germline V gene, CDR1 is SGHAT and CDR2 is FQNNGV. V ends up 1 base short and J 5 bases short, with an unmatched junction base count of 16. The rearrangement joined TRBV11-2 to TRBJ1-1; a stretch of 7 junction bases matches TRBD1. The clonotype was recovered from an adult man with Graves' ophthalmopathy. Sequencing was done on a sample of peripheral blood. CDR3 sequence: CASSLGQGGRALGTEAFF. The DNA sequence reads TGTGCCAGCAGCTTAGGGCAGGGGGGCAGAGCCCTAGGTACTGAAGCTTTCTTT.